These T cell receptor beta chains were read from a single sample in a study of PD-1 blockade in classical Hodgkin lymphoma. The table came from immunoSEQ multiplex PCR; TCRdb's copy has only in-frame clones and leaves some out. The sample contains roughly 60,000 clones, less than 95% of which appear only once. Sequenced material: peripheral blood mononuclear cells (PBMCs), taken before the fourth cycle of nivolumab. These receptors were taken from a human donor with classical Hodgkin lymphoma. Both conserved end residues are part of each CDR3. D genes are given only for firm matches. Clone sizes are given selectively: once, few, many, or a class where the clone is expanded.

v_call: TRBV11-2; clone_size: -; j_call: TRBJ2-1; d_call: -; cdr3_nt: TGTGCCAGCAGCTTTGCCCTAGATGAGCAGTTCTTC; cdr3_aa: CASSFALDEQFF
v_call: TRBV6-5; clone_size: -; j_call: TRBJ1-6; d_call: TRBD1; cdr3_nt: TGTGCCAGCAGGTCTCCCGGGACAGGGGATTCACCCCTCCACTTT; cdr3_aa: CASRSPGTGDSPLHF
v_call: TRBV2; clone_size: -; j_call: TRBJ1-1; d_call: -; cdr3_nt: TGTGCCAGCAGTCGCAACACGGGGAACACTGAAGCTTTCTTT; cdr3_aa: CASSRNTGNTEAFF
v_call: TRBV9; clone_size: -; j_call: TRBJ2-5; d_call: TRBD2; cdr3_nt: TGTGCCAGCAGCGTAGATAGCGGGGGGGCGGAGACCCAGTACTTC; cdr3_aa: CASSVDSGGAETQYF
v_call: TRBV6-5; clone_size: -; j_call: TRBJ1-5; d_call: -; cdr3_nt: TGTGCCAGCAGTTACTCCTCGGGGTATCAGCCCCAGCATTTT; cdr3_aa: CASSYSSGYQPQHF
v_call: TRBV5-4; clone_size: -; j_call: TRBJ2-5; d_call: -; cdr3_nt: TGTGCCAGCAGCCGAATAAGTACTAGCAGCCAAGAGACCCAGTACTTC; cdr3_aa: CASSRISTSSQETQYF
v_call: TRBV18; clone_size: -; j_call: TRBJ2-7; d_call: -; cdr3_nt: TGTGCCAGCTCACCACGGGAAACCTACGAGCAGTACTTC; cdr3_aa: CASSPRETYEQYF
v_call: TRBV6-6; clone_size: -; j_call: TRBJ1-1; d_call: -; cdr3_nt: TGTGCCAGCAGTTACCCCACCTGGGGTAATACTGAAGCTTTCTTT; cdr3_aa: CASSYPTWGNTEAFF
v_call: TRBV30; clone_size: -; j_call: TRBJ2-6; d_call: -; cdr3_nt: TGTGCCTGGAGTGGGGACCTGCTCGGGGCCAACGTCCTGACTTTC; cdr3_aa: CAWSGDLLGANVLTF
v_call: TRBV7-2; clone_size: -; j_call: TRBJ2-1; d_call: TRBD1; cdr3_nt: TGTGCCAGCAGTTTCCGGGACAGGGTGCTCTTC; cdr3_aa: CASSFRDRVLF
v_call: TRBV5-8; clone_size: -; j_call: TRBJ1-3; d_call: -; cdr3_nt: TGTGCCAGCAACCCCCGGAACCGAGGGAACACCATATATTTT; cdr3_aa: CASNPRNRGNTIYF
v_call: TRBV30; clone_size: few; j_call: TRBJ1-2; d_call: TRBD1; cdr3_nt: TGTGCCTGGAGGACAGGGGCCGGCTACACCTTC; cdr3_aa: CAWRTGAGYTF
v_call: TRBV4-1; clone_size: -; j_call: TRBJ1-5; d_call: -; cdr3_nt: TGCGCCAGCAGCCAAGTCCTGGGGGGGAATCAGCCCCAGCATTTT; cdr3_aa: CASSQVLGGNQPQHF
v_call: TRBV10-3; clone_size: -; j_call: TRBJ2-6; d_call: -; cdr3_nt: TGTGCCATCAGTCCCCGGCAGGGGTCAAGCTCTGGGGCCAACGTCCTGACTTTC; cdr3_aa: CAISPRQGSSSGANVLTF
v_call: TRBV2; clone_size: -; j_call: TRBJ2-5; d_call: -; cdr3_nt: TGTGCCAGCAGGTCGATAAACGGGGGAATGGAGACCCAGTACTTC; cdr3_aa: CASRSINGGMETQYF
v_call: TRBV11-2; clone_size: -; j_call: TRBJ2-7; d_call: -; cdr3_nt: TGTGCCAGCAGCTCATACAGGGACGGCGAGCAGTACTTC; cdr3_aa: CASSSYRDGEQYF
v_call: TRBV6-1; clone_size: -; j_call: TRBJ2-5; d_call: TRBD2; cdr3_nt: TGTGCCAGCATTGATAGCGGGAGGGAGACCCAGTACTTC; cdr3_aa: CASIDSGRETQYF
v_call: TRBV6-5; clone_size: -; j_call: TRBJ2-1; d_call: -; cdr3_nt: TGTGCCAGCAGTCTCCGGGGTGAGCAGTTCTTC; cdr3_aa: CASSLRGEQFF
v_call: TRBV10-3; clone_size: -; j_call: TRBJ1-5; d_call: -; cdr3_nt: TGTGCCATCTCCCCGATCGGGGGGGATCAGCCCCAGCATTTT; cdr3_aa: CAISPIGGDQPQHF
v_call: TRBV10-3; clone_size: -; j_call: TRBJ2-2; d_call: TRBD2; cdr3_nt: TGTGCCTTCTCCCCGGGGGGGCCTTTCGGGGAGCTGTTTTTT; cdr3_aa: CAFSPGGPFGELFF
v_call: TRBV10-3; clone_size: -; j_call: TRBJ2-3; d_call: TRBD1; cdr3_nt: TGTGCCATCAGACGGATACCCGACACAGGGGACAGCACAGATACGCAGTATTTT; cdr3_aa: CAIRRIPDTGDSTDTQYF
v_call: TRBV5-4; clone_size: -; j_call: TRBJ2-2; d_call: TRBD1; cdr3_nt: TGTGCCAGCAGCCCGACAGGGGGCGCCGGGGGGGAGCTGTTTTTT; cdr3_aa: CASSPTGGAGGELFF
v_call: TRBV27; clone_size: -; j_call: TRBJ1-1; d_call: -; cdr3_nt: TGTGCCAGCAGTTTATCGACGGGGGCGCGAAACACTGAAGCTTTCTTT; cdr3_aa: CASSLSTGARNTEAFF
v_call: TRBV6-1; clone_size: -; j_call: TRBJ1-2; d_call: TRBD1; cdr3_nt: TGTGCCAGCAGCAGACGGGACAGAGAAGGCGGCTACACCTTC; cdr3_aa: CASSRRDREGGYTF
v_call: TRBV29-1; clone_size: -; j_call: TRBJ1-1; d_call: -; cdr3_nt: TGCAGCGTTGAAATATCACAGGGACAAACTGAAGCTTTCTTT; cdr3_aa: CSVEISQGQTEAFF
v_call: TRBV5-1; clone_size: -; j_call: TRBJ2-2; d_call: -; cdr3_nt: TGCGCCAGCAGCTTTACGGACAGGAACACCGGGGAGCTGTTTTTT; cdr3_aa: CASSFTDRNTGELFF
v_call: TRBV6-1; clone_size: -; j_call: TRBJ1-5; d_call: -; cdr3_nt: TGTGCCAGCACTCAAACCTATCAGCCCCAGCATTTT; cdr3_aa: CASTQTYQPQHF
v_call: TRBV5-1; clone_size: -; j_call: TRBJ1-4; d_call: -; cdr3_nt: TGCGCCAGCAGCGACGCACAGGGCGAGGATGAAAAACTGTTTTTT; cdr3_aa: CASSDAQGEDEKLFF
v_call: TRBV5-5; clone_size: -; j_call: TRBJ1-1; d_call: -; cdr3_nt: TGTGCCAGCAGCCCCCGACCGGGGGCGAACACTGAAGCTTTCTTT; cdr3_aa: CASSPRPGANTEAFF
v_call: TRBV30; clone_size: -; j_call: TRBJ2-1; d_call: -; cdr3_nt: TGTGCCTGGCGGTGGACCTCCCCCTACAATGAGCAGTTCTTC; cdr3_aa: CAWRWTSPYNEQFF
v_call: TRBV6-5; clone_size: -; j_call: TRBJ1-2; d_call: -; cdr3_nt: TGTGCCAGCAGCAACCGGGGGTCCTGGGGCTACACCTTC; cdr3_aa: CASSNRGSWGYTF
v_call: TRBV5-1; clone_size: once; j_call: TRBJ1-2; d_call: TRBD1; cdr3_nt: TGCGCCAGCAGCCCTGAGAGGGGGACAGGGGATTCTGGCTACACCTTC; cdr3_aa: CASSPERGTGDSGYTF
v_call: TRBV29-1; clone_size: once; j_call: TRBJ2-7; d_call: -; cdr3_nt: TGCAGCGTTGCAGGGGAGGGGTACGAGCAGTACTTC; cdr3_aa: CSVAGEGYEQYF
v_call: TRBV30; clone_size: few; j_call: TRBJ1-6; d_call: -; cdr3_nt: TGTGCCTGGAGGGGGTTTAATTCACCCCTCCACTTT; cdr3_aa: CAWRGFNSPLHF
v_call: TRBV6-6; clone_size: -; j_call: TRBJ1-2; d_call: TRBD1; cdr3_nt: TGTGCCAGCAGTTACGGGACAGGGAACTATGGCTACACCTTC; cdr3_aa: CASSYGTGNYGYTF
v_call: TRBV6-4; clone_size: -; j_call: TRBJ1-2; d_call: -; cdr3_nt: TGTGCCAGCAGTGACTCAGGGGGAAACTATGGCTACACCTTC; cdr3_aa: CASSDSGGNYGYTF
v_call: TRBV19; clone_size: -; j_call: TRBJ2-1; d_call: -; cdr3_nt: TGTGCCATAACCACCTACAATGAGCAGTTCTTC; cdr3_aa: CAITTYNEQFF
v_call: TRBV19; clone_size: -; j_call: TRBJ1-5; d_call: TRBD1; cdr3_nt: TGTGCCAGTAGTTCAGGGGGGCAGCCCCAGCATTTT; cdr3_aa: CASSSGGQPQHF
v_call: TRBV7-2; clone_size: -; j_call: TRBJ1-4; d_call: TRBD1; cdr3_nt: TGTGCCAGCAGCTTAGACGGACAGGTGAATGAAAAACTGTTTTTT; cdr3_aa: CASSLDGQVNEKLFF
v_call: TRBV7-2; clone_size: -; j_call: TRBJ2-7; d_call: TRBD2; cdr3_nt: TGTGCCAGCAGCTCGCGGGGGAGCCGCACCTACGAGCAGTACTTC; cdr3_aa: CASSSRGSRTYEQYF
v_call: TRBV19; clone_size: -; j_call: TRBJ1-1; d_call: TRBD1; cdr3_nt: TGTGCCAGTAGTAGGGGACAGGGGACGAACACTGAAGCTTTCTTT; cdr3_aa: CASSRGQGTNTEAFF
v_call: TRBV6-5; clone_size: -; j_call: TRBJ2-1; d_call: -; cdr3_nt: TGTGCCAGCAGTTCTTTGCCCGGTTTCGGGTACAATGAGCAGTTCTTC; cdr3_aa: CASSSLPGFGYNEQFF
v_call: TRBV29-1; clone_size: -; j_call: TRBJ1-1; d_call: -; cdr3_nt: TGCAGGGCAACGACGACCACGAACACTGAAGCTTTCTTT; cdr3_aa: CRATTTTNTEAFF
v_call: TRBV29-1; clone_size: -; j_call: TRBJ2-7; d_call: -; cdr3_nt: TGCAGCGTGAAAGATCCTTCAAGAGGGCAGTACTTC; cdr3_aa: CSVKDPSRGQYF
v_call: TRBV6-1; clone_size: -; j_call: TRBJ2-1; d_call: TRBD2; cdr3_nt: TGTGCCAGCAGTGCCGGGACTAGCGGGGGGTATTCCTACAATGAGCAGTTCTTC; cdr3_aa: CASSAGTSGGYSYNEQFF
v_call: TRBV7-2; clone_size: few; j_call: TRBJ1-2; d_call: -; cdr3_nt: TGTGCCAGCAGCTTAGTTCAGGCAGATGGCTACACCTTC; cdr3_aa: CASSLVQADGYTF
v_call: TRBV4-2; clone_size: -; j_call: TRBJ2-1; d_call: TRBD2; cdr3_nt: TGTGCCAGCAGCCATGCGGGACTAGCGGGGAGCAATGAGCAGTTCTTC; cdr3_aa: CASSHAGLAGSNEQFF
v_call: TRBV5-1; clone_size: -; j_call: TRBJ2-3; d_call: -; cdr3_nt: TGCGCCAGCAGTTCACCCTGGACTAGCACAGATACGCAGTATTTT; cdr3_aa: CASSSPWTSTDTQYF
v_call: TRBV6-1; clone_size: -; j_call: TRBJ2-5; d_call: -; cdr3_nt: TGTGCCAGCAGTGACGCGGGGACCCAGTACTTC; cdr3_aa: CASSDAGTQYF
v_call: TRBV2; clone_size: -; j_call: TRBJ2-7; d_call: TRBD2; cdr3_nt: TGTGCCAGCAGTGTCGGGGGGTTGGACGAGCAGTACTTC; cdr3_aa: CASSVGGLDEQYF
v_call: TRBV5-1; clone_size: -; j_call: TRBJ2-3; d_call: -; cdr3_nt: TGCGCCAGCAGCTTGGGTGGCACAGATACGCAGTATTTT; cdr3_aa: CASSLGGTDTQYF
v_call: TRBV30; clone_size: -; j_call: TRBJ1-5; d_call: TRBD1; cdr3_nt: TGTGCCTGGAGTGTAAGTACAGGGGGAGATCAGCCCCAGCATTTT; cdr3_aa: CAWSVSTGGDQPQHF
v_call: TRBV7-9; clone_size: -; j_call: TRBJ2-4; d_call: -; cdr3_nt: TGTGCCAGCGGGAGGCTCCAACCCCAGGGAGACATTCAGTACTTC; cdr3_aa: CASGRLQPQGDIQYF
v_call: TRBV5-6; clone_size: -; j_call: TRBJ1-4; d_call: -; cdr3_nt: TGTGCCAGCAGCTATAGGGGAGTGAGGGAAAAACTGTTTTTT; cdr3_aa: CASSYRGVREKLFF